This is a list of T cell receptor beta chains from one sample in a study of response to subunit inactivated influenza vaccine. Each CDR3 protein gets one entry after TCRdb re-called the RT-PCR reads with MiXCR. The sample includes hundreds of thousands of distinct CDR3 sequences, under 9% seen only once; the top ten take about an eighth. Sequences were derived from PBMCs from blood, sampled less than 30 months after vaccination. The receptors derive from a man between 45 and 75 years old who received an inactivated influenza vaccine. The conserved cysteine and the conserved F or W are not part of the CDR3 here.

j_call,v_call,cdr3_aa
TRBJ1-1,TRBV27,ASSQLRGTEAF
TRBJ2-7,TRBV4-1,ASSQEERGFGQY
TRBJ2-5,TRBV20-1,SASPGTGGRETQY
TRBJ2-5,TRBV3-1,ASSQEALAGVYETQY
TRBJ1-1,TRBV5-1,ASSLEQAANTEAF
TRBJ1-2,TRBV18,ASSGTDGGYT
TRBJ1-6,TRBV4-1,ASSHTGTPSNSPLH
TRBJ1-5,TRBV28,ASRMGSNQPQH
TRBJ2-5,TRBV4-1,ASSQDPRDRGQFSTQY
TRBJ2-1,TRBV5-1,ASSLQGVRNEQF
TRBJ1-3,TRBV5-6,ASSAQGSGNTIY
TRBJ2-5,TRBV5-6,ASSFIVSRTDPRGKTQY
TRBJ1-6,TRBV7-9,ASSEQGFRSYNSPLH
TRBJ1-2,TRBV12-3/TRBV12-4,ASSFGRLYGYT
TRBJ1-1,TRBV6-2/TRBV6-3,ASRPGRDTEAF
TRBJ2-2,TRBV11-3,ASSLRGSGELF
TRBJ2-1,TRBV6-1,ASSTDGKFSYNEQF
TRBJ2-7,TRBV25-1,ASSAGTQPSYEQY
TRBJ1-6,TRBV3-1,ASSQTGTGDSPLH
TRBJ2-1,TRBV12-3/TRBV12-4,ASSSGTSGSLGQF
TRBJ2-1,TRBV28,ASSSPEGRF
TRBJ2-3,TRBV28,ASSLAGRGTDTQY
TRBJ2-3,TRBV12-3/TRBV12-4,ASSYDRGPDTQY
TRBJ1-1,TRBV20-1,SARDPQTLTVSNTEAF
TRBJ1-1,TRBV7-9,ASRGSGGTEAF
TRBJ2-3,TRBV20-1,SATWTDTQY
TRBJ2-3,TRBV4-3,ASSQDYRRERGDTQY
TRBJ2-7,TRBV30,AWSVSGPTSYEQY
TRBJ2-3,TRBV6-1,ASLIRRGPSTDTQY